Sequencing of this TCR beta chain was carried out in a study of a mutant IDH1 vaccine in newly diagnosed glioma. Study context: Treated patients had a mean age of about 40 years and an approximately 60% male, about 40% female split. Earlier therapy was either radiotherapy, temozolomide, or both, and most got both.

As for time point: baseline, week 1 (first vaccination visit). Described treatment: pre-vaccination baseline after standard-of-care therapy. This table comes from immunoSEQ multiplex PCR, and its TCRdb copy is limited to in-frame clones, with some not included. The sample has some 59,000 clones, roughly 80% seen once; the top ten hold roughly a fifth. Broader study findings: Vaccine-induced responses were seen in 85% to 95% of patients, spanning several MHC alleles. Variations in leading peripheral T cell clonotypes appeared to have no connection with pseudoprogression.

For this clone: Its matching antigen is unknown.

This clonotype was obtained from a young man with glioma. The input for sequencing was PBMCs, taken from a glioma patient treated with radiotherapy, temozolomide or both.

The CDR3 nucleotides are TGTGCCGGCGGGGCTTGGGGTGAGCAGTTCTTC. Amino acid sequence: CAGGAWGEQFF. The chain carries TRBV11-2 and TRBJ2-1, with a tentative D call TRBD2 (6 bases). Germline V gene sequence: CDR1 SGHAT, CDR2 FQNNGV. The CDR3 is made up of 11 amino acids. Trimming left V 11 bases short and J 9 bases short, with 14 bases between.